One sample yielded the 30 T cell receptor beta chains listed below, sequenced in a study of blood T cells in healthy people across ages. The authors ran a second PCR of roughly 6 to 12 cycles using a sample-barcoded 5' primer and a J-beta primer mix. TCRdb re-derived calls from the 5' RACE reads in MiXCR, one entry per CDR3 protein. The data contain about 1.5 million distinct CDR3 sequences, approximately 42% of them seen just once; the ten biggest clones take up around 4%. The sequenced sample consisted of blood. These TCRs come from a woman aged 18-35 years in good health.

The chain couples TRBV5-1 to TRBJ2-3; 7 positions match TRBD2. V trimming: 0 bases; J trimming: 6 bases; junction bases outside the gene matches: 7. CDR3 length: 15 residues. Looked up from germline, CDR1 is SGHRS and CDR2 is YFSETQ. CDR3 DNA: TGCGCCAGCAGCTTGGCGGCGGGAGTGAGGGATACGCAGTATTTT. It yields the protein CASSLAAGVRDTQYF.

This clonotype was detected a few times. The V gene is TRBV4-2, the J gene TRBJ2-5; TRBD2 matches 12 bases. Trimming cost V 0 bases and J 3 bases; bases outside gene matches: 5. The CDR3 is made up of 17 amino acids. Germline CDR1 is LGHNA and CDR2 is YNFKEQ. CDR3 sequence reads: CASSQEVTSGGKETQYF. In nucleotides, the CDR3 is TGTGCCAGCAGCCAAGAAGTGACTAGCGGGGGAAAAGAGACCCAGTACTTC.

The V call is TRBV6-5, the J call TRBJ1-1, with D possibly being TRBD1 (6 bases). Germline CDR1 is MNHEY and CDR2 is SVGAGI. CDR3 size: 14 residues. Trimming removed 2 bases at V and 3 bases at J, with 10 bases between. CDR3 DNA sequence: TGTGCCAGCAGTTACAGGGGGATGCACACTGAAGCTTTCTTT. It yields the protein CASSYRGMHTEAFF.

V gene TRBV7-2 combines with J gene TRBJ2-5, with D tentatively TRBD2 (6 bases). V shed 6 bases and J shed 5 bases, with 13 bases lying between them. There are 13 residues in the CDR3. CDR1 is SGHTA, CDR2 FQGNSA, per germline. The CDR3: CASSSLRGETQYF. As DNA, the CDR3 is TGTGCCAGCAGTTCCCTTCGGGGGGAGACCCAGTACTTC.

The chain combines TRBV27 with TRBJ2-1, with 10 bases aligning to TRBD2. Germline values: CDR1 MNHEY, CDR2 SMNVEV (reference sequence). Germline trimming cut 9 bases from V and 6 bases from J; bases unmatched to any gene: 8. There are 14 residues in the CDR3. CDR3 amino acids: CASSLAGSSNEQFF. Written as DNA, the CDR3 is TGTGCCAGTTCACTAGCGGGAAGTAGCAATGAGCAGTTCTTC.

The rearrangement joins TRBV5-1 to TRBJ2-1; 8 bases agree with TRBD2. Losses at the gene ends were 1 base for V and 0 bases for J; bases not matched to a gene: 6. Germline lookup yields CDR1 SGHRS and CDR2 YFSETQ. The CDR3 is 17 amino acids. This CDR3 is CASSLSGSFSSYNEQFF. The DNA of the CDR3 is TGCGCCAGCAGCTTGAGCGGGAGCTTTAGCTCCTACAATGAGCAGTTCTTC.

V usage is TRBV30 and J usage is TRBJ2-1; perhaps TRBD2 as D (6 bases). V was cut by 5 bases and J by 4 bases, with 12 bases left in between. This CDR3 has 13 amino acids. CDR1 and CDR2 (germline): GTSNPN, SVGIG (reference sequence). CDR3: CAWGTGVYNEQFF. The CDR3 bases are TGTGCCTGGGGGACGGGGGTTTACAATGAGCAGTTCTTC.

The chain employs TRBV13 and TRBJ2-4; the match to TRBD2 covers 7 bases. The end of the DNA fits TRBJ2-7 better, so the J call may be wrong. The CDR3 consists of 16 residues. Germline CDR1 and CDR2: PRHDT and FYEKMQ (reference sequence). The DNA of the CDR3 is TGTGCCAGCAGCCCCCTCGGGGGGACGTCGGTCTACGAGCAGTACTTC. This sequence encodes CASSPLGGTSVYEQYF.

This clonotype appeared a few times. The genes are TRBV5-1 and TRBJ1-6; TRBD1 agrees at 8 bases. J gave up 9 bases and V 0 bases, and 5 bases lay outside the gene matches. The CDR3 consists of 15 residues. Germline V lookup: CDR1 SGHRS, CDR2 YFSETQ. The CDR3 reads CASSLGPRGLSPLHF. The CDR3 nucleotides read TGCGCCAGCAGCTTGGGGCCCAGGGGGCTTTCACCCCTCCACTTT.

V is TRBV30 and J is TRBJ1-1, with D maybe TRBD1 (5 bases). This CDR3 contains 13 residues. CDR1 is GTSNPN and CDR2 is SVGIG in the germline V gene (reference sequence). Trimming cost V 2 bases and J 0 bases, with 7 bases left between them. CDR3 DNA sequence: TGTGCCTGGAGTCGGGACCTGAACACTGAAGCTTTCTTT. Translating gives CAWSRDLNTEAFF.

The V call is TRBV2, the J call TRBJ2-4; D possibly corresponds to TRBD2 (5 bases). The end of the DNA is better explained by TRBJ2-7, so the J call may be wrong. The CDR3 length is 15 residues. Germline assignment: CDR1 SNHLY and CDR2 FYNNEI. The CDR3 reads CASSEAIGRVYEQYF. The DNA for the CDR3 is TGTGCCAGCAGTGAAGCCATAGGGAGAGTTTACGAGCAGTACTTC.

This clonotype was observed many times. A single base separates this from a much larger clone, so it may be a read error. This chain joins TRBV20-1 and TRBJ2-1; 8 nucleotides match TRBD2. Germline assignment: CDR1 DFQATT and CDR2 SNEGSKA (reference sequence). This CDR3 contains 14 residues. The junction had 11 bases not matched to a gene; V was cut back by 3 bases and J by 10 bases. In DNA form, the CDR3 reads TGCAGTGCTAGGGGACGAGCGGGAGATCGGGAGCAGTTCTTC. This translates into CSARGRAGDREQFF.

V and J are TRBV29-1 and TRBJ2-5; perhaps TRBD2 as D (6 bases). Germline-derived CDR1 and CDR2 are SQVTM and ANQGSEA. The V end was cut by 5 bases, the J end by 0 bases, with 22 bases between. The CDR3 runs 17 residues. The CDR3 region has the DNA TGCAGCGTTCCGGACTGGGGGTGGGGAGGAGACCAAGAGACCCAGTACTTC. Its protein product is CSVPDWGWGGDQETQYF.

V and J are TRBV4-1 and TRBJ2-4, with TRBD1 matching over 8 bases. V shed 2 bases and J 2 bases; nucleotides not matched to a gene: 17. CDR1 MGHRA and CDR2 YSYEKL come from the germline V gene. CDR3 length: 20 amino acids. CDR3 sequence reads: CASSQRWLWDRPKTKNIQYF. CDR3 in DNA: TGCGCCAGCAGCCAAAGGTGGCTCTGGGACAGGCCGAAAACCAAAAACATTCAGTACTTC.

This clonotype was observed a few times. This CDR3 reads CASSLTDNGYTF. CDR3 nucleotides: TGCGCCAGCAGCTTGACCGATAATGGCTACACCTTC. The rearrangement joins TRBV5-1 to TRBJ1-2; D gene ambiguous. The CDR3 loop spans 12 amino acids. V was trimmed by 1 base and J by 6 bases, leaving 7 bases between them. Germline V lookup: CDR1 SGHRS, CDR2 YFSETQ.

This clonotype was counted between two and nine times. The CDR3 DNA sequence: TGTGCCAGCAGCTGGTACAGGGGGCGGAACTACGAGCAGTACTTC. Its protein product is CASSWYRGRNYEQYF. The chain joins TRBV11-2 to TRBJ2-7; the match to TRBD1 covers 9 bases. The CDR3 contains 15 residues. Germline CDR1 is SGHAT and CDR2 is FQNNGV. V lost 4 bases and J lost 3; bases outside the gene matches: 7.

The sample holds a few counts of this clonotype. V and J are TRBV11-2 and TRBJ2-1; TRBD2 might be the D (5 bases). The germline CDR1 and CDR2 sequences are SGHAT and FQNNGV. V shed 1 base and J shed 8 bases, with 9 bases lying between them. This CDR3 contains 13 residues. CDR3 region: CASSLVARDEQFF. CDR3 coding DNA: TGTGCCAGCAGCTTAGTAGCGCGGGATGAGCAGTTCTTC.

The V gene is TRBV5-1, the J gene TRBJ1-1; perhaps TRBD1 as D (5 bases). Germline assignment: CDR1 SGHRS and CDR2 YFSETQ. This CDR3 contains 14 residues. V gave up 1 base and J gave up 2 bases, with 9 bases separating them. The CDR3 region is CASSLRGDNTEAFF. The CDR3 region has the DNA TGCGCCAGCAGCTTGAGAGGGGATAACACTGAAGCTTTCTTT. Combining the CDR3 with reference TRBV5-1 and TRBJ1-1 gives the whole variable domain KAGVTQTPRYLIKTRGQQVTLSCSPISGHRSVSWYQQTPGQGLQFLFEYFSETQRNKGNFPGRFSGRQFSNSRSEMNVSTLELGDSALYLCASSLRGDNTEAFFGQGTRLTVV.

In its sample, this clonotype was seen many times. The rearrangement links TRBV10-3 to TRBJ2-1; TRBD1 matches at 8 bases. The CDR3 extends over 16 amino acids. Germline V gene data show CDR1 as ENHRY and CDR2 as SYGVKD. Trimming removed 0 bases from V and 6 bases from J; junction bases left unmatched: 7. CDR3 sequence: CAISESVTGGINEQFF. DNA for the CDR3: TGTGCCATCAGTGAGTCAGTAACAGGGGGTATCAATGAGCAGTTCTTC.

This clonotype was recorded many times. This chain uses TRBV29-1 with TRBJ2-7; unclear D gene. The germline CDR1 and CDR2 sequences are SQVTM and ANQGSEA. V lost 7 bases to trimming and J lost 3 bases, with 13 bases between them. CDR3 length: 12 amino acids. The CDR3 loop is CSAVGPDYEQYF. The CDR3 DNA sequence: TGCAGCGCCGTAGGTCCCGACTACGAGCAGTACTTC.

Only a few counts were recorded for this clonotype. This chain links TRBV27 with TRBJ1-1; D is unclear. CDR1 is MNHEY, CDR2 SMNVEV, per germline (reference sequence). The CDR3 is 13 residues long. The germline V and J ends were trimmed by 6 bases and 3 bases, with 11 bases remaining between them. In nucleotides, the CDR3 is TGTGCCAGCAGGCTGACGGAATACACTGAAGCTTTCTTT. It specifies CASRLTEYTEAFF.

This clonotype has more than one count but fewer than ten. CDR3 sequence: CASSQEYGGTDTQYF. The CDR3 DNA sequence: TGCGCCAGCAGCCAAGAGTATGGGGGAACAGATACGCAGTATTTT. The rearrangement joins TRBV4-3 to TRBJ2-3; possibly TRBD1 or TRBD2 for D (5 bases each). Germline V gene lookup returns CDR1 LGHNA and CDR2 YSLEER. Trimming cost V 0 bases and J 3 bases, with 10 bases left between them. The CDR3 is 15 amino acids.

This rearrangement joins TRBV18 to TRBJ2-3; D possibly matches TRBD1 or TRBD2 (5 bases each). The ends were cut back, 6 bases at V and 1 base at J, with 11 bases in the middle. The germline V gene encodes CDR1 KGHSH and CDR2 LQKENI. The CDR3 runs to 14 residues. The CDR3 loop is CASSRDPGTDTQYF. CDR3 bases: TGTGCCAGCTCCCGGGACCCCGGCACAGATACGCAGTATTTT.

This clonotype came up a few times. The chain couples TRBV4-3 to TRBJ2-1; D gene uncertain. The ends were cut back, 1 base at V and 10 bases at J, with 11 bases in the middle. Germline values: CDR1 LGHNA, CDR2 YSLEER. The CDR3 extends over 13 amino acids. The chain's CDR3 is CASSQVQRAEQFF. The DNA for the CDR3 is TGCGCCAGCAGCCAAGTACAGCGAGCGGAGCAGTTCTTC.

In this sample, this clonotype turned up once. The CDR3 nucleotides are TGCAGTGCTAGAGATTGGGCGGGAGGGCCCCATGAGCAGTACTTC. This sequence encodes CSARDWAGGPHEQYF. This chain uses TRBV20-1 with TRBJ2-1; 9 bases map to TRBD2. Judging by the DNA end, TRBJ2-7 fits better; the J call may be wrong. CDR1 is DFQATT, CDR2 SNEGSKA, per germline (reference sequence). This CDR3 has 15 residues.

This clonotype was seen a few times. This chain's CDR3 is CASSLARGVDTQYF. CDR3 bases: TGTGCCAGCAGCTTAGCGCGGGGGGTCGATACGCAGTATTTT. The genes are TRBV7-2 and TRBJ2-3, with TRBD2 matching over 8 bases. Trimming cost V 0 bases and J 6 bases; bases outside gene matches: 2. This CDR3 is built from 14 residues. Per germline, CDR1 SGHTA and CDR2 FQGNSA.

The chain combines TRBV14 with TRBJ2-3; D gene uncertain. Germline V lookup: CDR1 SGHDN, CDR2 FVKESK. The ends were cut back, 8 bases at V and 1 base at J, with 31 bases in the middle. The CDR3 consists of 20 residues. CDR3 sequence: CASPTNLLILERGRTDTQYF. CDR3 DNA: TGTGCCAGCCCTACCAATCTACTTATTCTGGAGCGCGGTCGCACAGATACGCAGTATTTT.

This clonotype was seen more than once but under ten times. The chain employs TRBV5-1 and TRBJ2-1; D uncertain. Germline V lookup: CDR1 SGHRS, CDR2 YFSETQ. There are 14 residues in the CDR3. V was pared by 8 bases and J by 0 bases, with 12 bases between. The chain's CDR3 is CARKRPNSYNEQFF. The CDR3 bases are TGCGCCAGGAAACGGCCCAACTCCTACAATGAGCAGTTCTTC.

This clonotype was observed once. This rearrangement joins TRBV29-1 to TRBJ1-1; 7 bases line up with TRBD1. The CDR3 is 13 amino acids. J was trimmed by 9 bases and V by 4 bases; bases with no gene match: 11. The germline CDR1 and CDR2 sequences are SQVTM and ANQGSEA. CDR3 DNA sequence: TGCAGCGTTGTGACAGGGTTGACTCGGAAAGCTTTCTTT. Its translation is CSVVTGLTRKAFF.

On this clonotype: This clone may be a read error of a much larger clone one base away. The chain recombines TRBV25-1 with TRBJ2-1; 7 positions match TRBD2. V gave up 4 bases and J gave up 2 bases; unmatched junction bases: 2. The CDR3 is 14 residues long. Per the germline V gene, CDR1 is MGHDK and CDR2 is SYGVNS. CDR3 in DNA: TGTGCCAGCAGTGGAAGCGGGGCCTACAATGAGCAGTTCTTC. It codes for CASSGSGAYNEQFF.